A single sample gave rise to the 27 T cell receptor beta chains below, sequenced in a study of cytomegalovirus exposure and HLA in healthy donors. Amplification used 60 Vbeta primers and 13 Jbeta primers. Some clones are missing from TCRdb's copy, which holds only in-frame ones; the method was immunoSEQ multiplex PCR. The sample has under 150,000 clones; 9.4% are singletons. Sequences were obtained from PBMCs. The receptor source for this set is a male donor in good health and CMV-seronegative.

This clone was seen a handful of times. The V and J genes are TRBV19 and TRBJ2-1, with 12 bases lining up with TRBD2. The length of the CDR3 is 18 residues. V lost 5 bases and J lost 9; bases outside the gene matches: 17. Per the germline V gene, CDR1 is LNHDA and CDR2 is SQIVND (reference sequence). The CDR3 reads CASSASASGGATRSEQFF. As DNA, the CDR3 is TGTGCCAGTAGTGCCTCCGCTAGCGGGGGGGCCACTCGCAGTGAGCAGTTCTTC.

There are a few counts of this clone. The chain combines TRBV14 with TRBJ2-2; the D gene is possibly TRBD2 (7 bases). This CDR3 has 16 amino acids. CDR1 and CDR2 from the germline V gene are SGHDN and FVKESK. V lost 4 bases to trimming and J lost 2 bases, with 14 bases between them. The chain's CDR3 is CASSRTRGGNTGELFF. CDR3 nucleotides: TGTGCCAGCAGCCGAACTAGGGGGGGAAACACCGGGGAGCTGTTTTTT.

The CDR3 spells CASSLTGGLTEAFF. CDR3 in DNA: TGTGCCAGCAGCTTGACAGGGGGCCTCACTGAAGCTTTCTTT. The J gene is TRBJ1-1, the V gene TRBV7-8; 10 positions agree with TRBD1. Germline V gives CDR1 SGHVS, CDR2 FQNEAQ. V trimming: 3 bases; J trimming: 4 bases; junction bases outside the gene matches: 2. This CDR3 region has 14 residues.

This clone was observed a handful of times. V is TRBV29-1 and J is TRBJ2-4; possibly TRBD2 for D (5 bases). The CDR3 runs to 13 residues. V was trimmed by 3 bases and J by 3 bases, leaving 9 bases between them. Germline assignment: CDR1 SQVTM and CDR2 ANQGSEA. CDR3 in amino acids: CSVEAGGKNIQYF. In nucleotides, the CDR3 is TGCAGCGTTGAGGCGGGCGGCAAAAACATTCAGTACTTC.

The chain combines TRBV5-4 with TRBJ2-1; the match to TRBD2 covers 9 bases. Looked up from germline, CDR1 is SGHNT and CDR2 is YYREEE (reference sequence). V lost 4 bases, J lost 5 bases, and 7 bases stayed unmatched. The CDR3 is 15 residues long. CDR3 nucleotide sequence: TGTGCCAGCAGCGCCGCTAGCGGGAATAACAATGAGCAGTTCTTC. Its translation is CASSAASGNNNEQFF. The variable domain in full, with the rest retrieved from reference TRBV5-4 and TRBJ2-1, is ETGVTQSPTHLIKTRGQQVTLRCSSQSGHNTVSWYQQALGQGPQFIFQYYREEENGRGNFPPRFSGLQFPNYSSELNVNALELDDSALYLCASSAASGNNNEQFFGPGTRLTVL.

This chain connects TRBV6-6 to TRBJ2-5; 7 bases are a match to TRBD1. The V gene's germline CDR1 is MNHNY and CDR2 SVGAGI (reference sequence). The CDR3 loop spans 14 amino acids. V was pared by 6 bases and J by 5 bases, with 9 bases of the junction left unmatched. The DNA of the CDR3 is TGTGCCAGCAGAACCACAGGGGTCGGCGAGACCCAGTACTTC. It encodes CASRTTGVGETQYF.

This clone has just a few counts. This rearrangement joins TRBV7-8 to TRBJ2-7; tentatively, D is TRBD2 (6 bases). This CDR3 has 17 residues. Trimming removed 1 base at V and 2 bases at J, with 18 bases between. CDR1 SGHVS and CDR2 FQNEAQ come from the germline V gene. CDR3 amino acids: CASSLVWTGVTPYEQYF. The CDR3 nucleotides read TGTGCCAGCAGCTTAGTTTGGACGGGAGTGACCCCCTACGAGCAGTACTTC.

This clone was seen only a few times. The V and J genes are TRBV6-1 and TRBJ2-2; 11 bases agree with TRBD2. The CDR3 covers 15 residues. V was pared by 6 bases and J by 4 bases, with 4 bases of the junction left unmatched. The germline V gene encodes CDR1 MNHNS and CDR2 SASEGT. The CDR3 loop reads CASRGLAGGTGELFF. The CDR3, as DNA: TGTGCCAGCAGAGGGCTAGCGGGAGGCACCGGGGAGCTGTTTTTT.

This clone was seen only a few times. V gene TRBV4-3 combines with J gene TRBJ2-1, with 10 positions matching TRBD2. The CDR3 extends over 16 amino acids. The germline gives CDR1 LGHNA, CDR2 YSLEER. The junction had 3 bases not matched to a gene; V was cut back by 2 bases and J by 2 bases. For the CDR3, the DNA is TGCGCCAGCAGCCAAAGGACTAGCGGAGCCTACAATGAGCAGTTCTTC. Protein sequence: CASSQRTSGAYNEQFF.

This clone appeared a few times. The J gene is TRBJ2-7, the V gene TRBV29-1; TRBD1 agrees at 9 bases. Trimming removed 4 bases from V and 2 bases from J; junction bases left unmatched: 6. The germline V gene encodes CDR1 SQVTM and CDR2 ANQGSEA. There are 14 residues in the CDR3. The CDR3 DNA reads as TGCAGCGTTGTGGGGACAGGGTCAGCCTACGAGCAGTACTTC. This sequence encodes CSVVGTGSAYEQYF.

This clone was counted only a few times. The chain recombines TRBV15 with TRBJ2-1; D possibly corresponds to TRBD2 (5 bases). V was shortened by 1 base and J by 5 bases, with 9 bases between the two germline ends. The CDR3 extends over 14 amino acids. In germline, CDR1 is LNHNV, CDR2 YYDKDF (reference sequence). The CDR3 reads CATSRGVGDNEQFF. CDR3 in DNA: TGTGCCACCAGCAGAGGGGTGGGAGACAATGAGCAGTTCTTC. Supplemented by reference TRBV15 and TRBJ2-1, the full variable domain reads DAMVIQNPRYQVTQFGKPVTLSCSQTLNHNVMYWYQQKSSQAPKLLFHYYDKDFNNEADTPDNFQSRRPNTSFCFLDIRSPGLGDTAMYLCATSRGVGDNEQFFGPGTRLTVL.

This clone has a handful of counts. V usage is TRBV6-5 and J usage is TRBJ1-2; 11 bases are a match to TRBD1. The CDR3 sequence is 15 residues long. Germline lookup yields CDR1 MNHEY and CDR2 SVGAGI. The J segment lost 2 bases and the V segment lost 4 bases, leaving 3 bases of the junction unmatched. Written as DNA, the CDR3 is TGTGCCAGCAGTTGGACAGGGGGCATCAACTATGGCTACACCTTC. The encoded protein is CASSWTGGINYGYTF.

This sequence joins TRBV2 and TRBJ1-3; tentative D call: TRBD1 (5 bases). The CDR3 consists of 18 residues. CDR1 and CDR2 from the germline V gene are SNHLY and FYNNEI. Trimming left V 0 bases short and J 4 bases short, with 19 bases between. The CDR3 is CASSEALRGRGSGNTIYF. The CDR3, as DNA: TGTGCCAGCAGTGAAGCGCTTCGAGGGAGGGGATCCGGAAACACCATATATTTT.

The chain uses TRBV9 and TRBJ2-1, with D tentatively TRBD2 (6 bases). The V gene lost 1 base and the J gene lost 8 bases, with 13 bases spanning the gap. CDR1 and CDR2 (germline): SGDLS, YYNGEE. This CDR3 has 14 residues. In DNA form, the CDR3 reads TGTGCCAGCAGCGTACATGGGACTCGGGATGAGCAGTTCTTC. This codes for CASSVHGTRDEQFF.

This rearrangement joins TRBV28 to TRBJ1-5; 10 bases match TRBD1. V trimming: 5 bases; J trimming: 6 bases; junction bases outside the gene matches: 10. CDR1 is MDHEN, CDR2 SYDVKM, per germline. There are 16 residues in the CDR3. CDR3 DNA sequence: TGTGCCAGCAGTGTCCGGACAGGGGGTGTGGGTCAGCCCCAGCATTTT. Translation gives CASSVRTGGVGQPQHF.

This clone was counted a few times. V usage is TRBV5-4 and J usage is TRBJ1-6; D is unclear. Trimming removed 4 bases from V and 7 bases from J, with 15 bases in between. The V gene's germline CDR1 is SGHNT and CDR2 YYREEE (reference sequence). The CDR3 has 15 amino acids. The CDR3 coding sequence is TGTGCCAGCAGCCCACGGAGGGCTGGAAATTCACCCCTCCACTTT. It specifies CASSPRRAGNSPLHF.

The chain combines TRBV19 with TRBJ2-5; D may be TRBD1 (5 bases). The CDR3 is 14 residues long. The ends were cut back, 3 bases at V and 2 bases at J, with 10 bases in the middle. Germline V gene sequence: CDR1 LNHDA, CDR2 SQIVND (reference sequence). CDR3: CASSINQGQETQYF. The CDR3 DNA sequence: TGTGCCAGTAGTATCAATCAGGGACAAGAGACCCAGTACTTC.

This chain connects TRBV9 to TRBJ2-5; TRBD1 aligns across 11 bases. The length of the CDR3 is 17 residues. V shed 4 bases, J shed 4 bases, and the junction held 12 bases outside the gene matches. The germline V gene has CDR1 SGDLS and CDR2 YYNGEE. CDR3 nucleotide sequence: TGTGCCAGCAGCCCTCAAATGGGACAGGGGGTACGAGAGACCCAGTACTTC. Its protein product is CASSPQMGQGVRETQYF.

This clone has a handful of counts. This chain uses TRBV19 with TRBJ2-5; possible D gene TRBD2, 6 bases. The length of the CDR3 is 13 residues. The V gene's germline CDR1 is LNHDA and CDR2 SQIVND (reference sequence). Trimming took off 4 bases at V and 5 bases at J, with 11 bases between the two ends. CDR3 DNA: TGTGCCAGTAGTACCGGAGGGCCCGAGACCCAGTACTTC. This translates into CASSTGGPETQYF.

In this sample, this clone turned up a few times. The chain couples TRBV6-1 to TRBJ1-2; 8 bases fit TRBD1. V lost 4 bases to trimming and J lost 5 bases; unmatched junction nucleotides: 12. From germline, CDR1 is MNHNS and CDR2 SASEGT. The CDR3 extends over 16 amino acids. CDR3 sequence reads: CASSVSGSGGSYGYTF. For the CDR3, the DNA is TGTGCCAGCAGTGTTTCTGGCTCAGGGGGCTCGTATGGCTACACCTTC.

The chain is built from TRBV11-2 and TRBJ1-2; 9 nucleotides align to TRBD1. CDR1 and CDR2 from the germline V gene are SGHAT and FQNNGV. J lost 3 bases, V lost 6 bases, and 5 bases had no gene match. The CDR3 loop spans 14 amino acids. CDR3 bases: TGTGCCAGCAGACCGACAGGGGGGTACTATGGCTACACCTTC. Translating it yields CASRPTGGYYGYTF.

This chain links TRBV5-4 with TRBJ2-5, with TRBD1 identical over 9 bases. The CDR3 runs to 15 residues. Looked up from germline, CDR1 is SGHNT and CDR2 is YYREEE (reference sequence). V lost 4 bases to trimming and J lost 4 bases; unmatched junction nucleotides: 8. The CDR3 reads CASSKPGTGPETQYF. CDR3 sequence (DNA): TGTGCCAGCAGCAAGCCCGGGACAGGGCCAGAGACCCAGTACTTC.

The V call is TRBV14, the J call TRBJ2-5, with 11 bases matching TRBD1. Germline lookup yields CDR1 SGHDN and CDR2 FVKESK. This CDR3 has 17 residues. The ends lost 4 bases at V and 1 base at J; junction bases unmatched: 8. The CDR3 sequence is CASSPDRGLRPQETQYF. For the CDR3, the DNA is TGTGCCAGCAGCCCGGACAGGGGGCTTCGGCCCCAAGAGACCCAGTACTTC.

This clone appeared a few times. The chain joins TRBV7-2 to TRBJ1-5; tentative D call: TRBD1 (6 bases). This CDR3 is built from 15 residues. CDR1 SGHTA and CDR2 FQGNSA come from the germline V gene. V was clipped by 1 base and J by 7 bases, with 14 bases between them. As DNA, the CDR3 is TGTGCCAGCAGCTTAGGCCCAGGGGCTGACCAGCCCCAGCATTTT. The encoded protein is CASSLGPGADQPQHF.

This clone was seen only a few times. The rearrangement uses TRBV7-2 and TRBJ2-7, with a possible D match to TRBD2 (6 bases). Trimming stripped 1 base from V and 3 bases from J, with 10 bases between. The germline V gene encodes CDR1 SGHTA and CDR2 FQGNSA. The CDR3 runs to 14 residues. The CDR3 here is CASSLDAGLYEQYF. The CDR3, as DNA: TGTGCCAGCAGCTTAGACGCGGGGCTCTACGAGCAGTACTTC.

This clone was recorded a few times. The chain uses TRBV18 and TRBJ2-7; TRBD1 aligns across 7 bases. V gave up 5 bases and J gave up 3 bases; unmatched junction bases: 7. Germline V gene sequence: CDR1 KGHSH, CDR2 LQKENI. The CDR3 has 14 amino acids. CDR3 sequence reads: CASSGWDRFYEQYF. In DNA form, the CDR3 reads TGTGCCAGCTCAGGGTGGGACAGATTCTACGAGCAGTACTTC.

This clone turned up a few times. This chain uses TRBV7-2 with TRBJ1-1; the D is unclear. V lost 7 bases, J lost 4 bases, and 13 bases lay in between. Germline V gives CDR1 SGHTA, CDR2 FQGNSA. The CDR3 loop spans 13 amino acids. CDR3 sequence: CASTPTAGTEAFF. In nucleotides, the CDR3 is TGTGCCAGCACCCCCACGGCGGGCACTGAAGCTTTCTTT.